A selection of T cell receptor beta chains follows, all from one sample in a study of cytomegalovirus exposure and HLA in healthy donors. Assay used: immunoSEQ multiplex PCR; TCRdb lists only in-frame clones, some missing. This repertoire includes 55,000 to 75,000 clones. Sample: PBMCs. The source is a male donor in good health and CMV-seronegative. Both conserved end residues are part of each CDR3. D genes are given only for firm matches.

j_gene: TRBJ1-2; d_gene: TRBD1; v_gene: TRBV6-5; CDR3nt: TGTGCCAGCAGCGCAGGGACAGCGGGTGGCTACACCTTC; CDR3aa: CASSAGTAGGYTF
j_gene: TRBJ1-4; d_gene: TRBD1; v_gene: TRBV5-1; CDR3nt: TGCGCCAGCAGCTCGACAGGGAAGCTGCCTAATGAAAAACTGTTTTTT; CDR3aa: CASSSTGKLPNEKLFF
j_gene: TRBJ2-7; d_gene: TRBD1; v_gene: TRBV28; CDR3nt: TGTGCCAGCAGTCCCGGACAGGGAAGCGAGCAGTACTTC; CDR3aa: CASSPGQGSEQYF
j_gene: TRBJ2-1; d_gene: -; v_gene: TRBV5-6; CDR3nt: TGTGCCAGCAGCTCTCCGTCCCGTAATGAGCAGTTCTTC; CDR3aa: CASSSPSRNEQFF
j_gene: TRBJ2-7; d_gene: TRBD2; v_gene: TRBV4-2; CDR3nt: TGTGCCAGCAGCCAAGGGATAGCGGGGGGCCTGGAATTC; CDR3aa: CASSQGIAGGLEF
j_gene: TRBJ1-2; d_gene: -; v_gene: TRBV19; CDR3nt: TGTGCCAGTAGTATTACGCAGGGCTCCTATGGCTACACCTTC; CDR3aa: CASSITQGSYGYTF
j_gene: TRBJ2-7; d_gene: TRBD2; v_gene: TRBV7-2; CDR3nt: TGTGCCAGCAGCTTAGTAGCGGGCTCTGGTAGCTCCTACGAGCAGTACTTC; CDR3aa: CASSLVAGSGSSYEQYF
j_gene: TRBJ2-7; d_gene: -; v_gene: TRBV7-2; CDR3nt: TGTGCCAGCAGCCTCCTGCGGTACGAGCAGTACTTC; CDR3aa: CASSLLRYEQYF
j_gene: TRBJ1-4; d_gene: -; v_gene: TRBV6-1; CDR3nt: TGTGCCAGCTGGAGACAGATAAATGAAAAACTGTTTTTT; CDR3aa: CASWRQINEKLFF
j_gene: TRBJ2-2; d_gene: TRBD2; v_gene: TRBV11-2; CDR3nt: TGTGCCAGCAGCGTCACTAGCGGGGGGGCCGGGGAGCTGTTTTTT; CDR3aa: CASSVTSGGAGELFF
j_gene: TRBJ2-2; d_gene: -; v_gene: TRBV11-3; CDR3nt: TGTGCCAGCAGCAGGACAGCTTCGAACACCGGGGAGCTGTTTTTT; CDR3aa: CASSRTASNTGELFF
j_gene: TRBJ1-1; d_gene: -; v_gene: TRBV5-1; CDR3nt: TGCGCCAGCAGCTTGGGGGGGCAGTACACTGAAGCTTTCTTT; CDR3aa: CASSLGGQYTEAFF
j_gene: TRBJ2-7; d_gene: -; v_gene: TRBV6-5; CDR3nt: TGTGCCAGCAACGGAGCACTGGGCTCCTACGAGCAGTACTTC; CDR3aa: CASNGALGSYEQYF
j_gene: TRBJ2-7; d_gene: -; v_gene: TRBV27; CDR3nt: TGTGCCAGCAGTTTATCGGTTGGTAGGGGCTACGAGCAGTACTTC; CDR3aa: CASSLSVGRGYEQYF
j_gene: TRBJ2-1; d_gene: TRBD1; v_gene: TRBV10-3; CDR3nt: TGTGCCATCAGTTTGGGACAGGGGGTATCTCCCTCCGACAATGAGCAGTTCTTC; CDR3aa: CAISLGQGVSPSDNEQFF
j_gene: TRBJ1-1; d_gene: -; v_gene: TRBV4-2; CDR3nt: TGTGCCAGCAGCCAAGATCGGGGAACCGCTCGGAATGAAGCTTTCTTT; CDR3aa: CASSQDRGTARNEAFF
j_gene: TRBJ1-1; d_gene: -; v_gene: TRBV29-1; CDR3nt: TGCAGCGTTACTTACACTGAAGCTTTCTTT; CDR3aa: CSVTYTEAFF
j_gene: TRBJ2-2; d_gene: TRBD1; v_gene: TRBV15; CDR3nt: TGTGCCACCCGGGACAGGTTCGGGGAGCTGTTTTTT; CDR3aa: CATRDRFGELFF
j_gene: TRBJ2-1; d_gene: -; v_gene: TRBV30; CDR3nt: TGTGCCTGGAGTGGGACAGTTCCCTACAATGAGCAGTTCTTC; CDR3aa: CAWSGTVPYNEQFF
j_gene: TRBJ2-1; d_gene: -; v_gene: TRBV5-1; CDR3nt: TGCGCCAGCAGCTATTCGGACAGCTCCTACAATGAGCAGTTCTTC; CDR3aa: CASSYSDSSYNEQFF
j_gene: TRBJ2-3; d_gene: TRBD2; v_gene: TRBV7-3; CDR3nt: TGTGCCAGCACACCAGGCGGGGGAGATACGCAGTATTTT; CDR3aa: CASTPGGGDTQYF
j_gene: TRBJ2-7; d_gene: TRBD1; v_gene: TRBV18; CDR3nt: TGTGCCAGCTCACCCCCGGGACAGGGGTACGAGCAGTACTTC; CDR3aa: CASSPPGQGYEQYF
j_gene: TRBJ2-2; d_gene: -; v_gene: TRBV30; CDR3nt: TGTGCCTCCCGAGGTAACGGGGAGCTGTTTTTT; CDR3aa: CASRGNGELFF
j_gene: TRBJ1-4; d_gene: TRBD1; v_gene: TRBV30; CDR3nt: TGTGCCTGGAGTGCAGGGGGAGTTGAAAAACTGTTTTTT; CDR3aa: CAWSAGGVEKLFF
j_gene: TRBJ2-1; d_gene: TRBD1; v_gene: TRBV5-1; CDR3nt: TGCGCCAGCAGCTCCTTCCGGGACAGCTCCTACAATGAGCAGTTCTTC; CDR3aa: CASSSFRDSSYNEQFF
j_gene: TRBJ2-7; d_gene: TRBD2; v_gene: TRBV6-5; CDR3nt: TGTGCCAGCAGTTACGGACTAGCGGGAGGGATCTACGAGCAGTACTTC; CDR3aa: CASSYGLAGGIYEQYF
j_gene: TRBJ2-1; d_gene: -; v_gene: TRBV5-1; CDR3nt: TGCGCCAGCAGCTTGGGGACAGCTTCCGACAATGAGCAGTTCTTC; CDR3aa: CASSLGTASDNEQFF
j_gene: TRBJ1-1; d_gene: -; v_gene: TRBV29-1; CDR3nt: TGCAGCGTTGGAGGGTCGGGAACTGAAGCTTTCTTT; CDR3aa: CSVGGSGTEAFF
j_gene: TRBJ2-5; d_gene: -; v_gene: TRBV5-1; CDR3nt: TGCGCCAGCAGCCTCCAGGCCTACCAAGAGACCCAGTACTTC; CDR3aa: CASSLQAYQETQYF
j_gene: TRBJ2-7; d_gene: -; v_gene: TRBV28; CDR3nt: TGTGCCAGCAGTTTTGTTAACGAGCAGTACTTC; CDR3aa: CASSFVNEQYF
j_gene: TRBJ1-1; d_gene: -; v_gene: TRBV30; CDR3nt: TGTGCCTGGAGTTTCGGGGATTATCTCCCTTTCTTT; CDR3aa: CAWSFGDYLPFF
j_gene: TRBJ2-7; d_gene: TRBD2; v_gene: TRBV7-2; CDR3nt: TGTGCCAGCAGCTTAAGCGGGGTCTACGAGCAGTACTTC; CDR3aa: CASSLSGVYEQYF
j_gene: TRBJ1-2; d_gene: -; v_gene: TRBV4-3; CDR3nt: TGCGCCAGCAGCCAAGATCTGAACAGGAGAACCTATGGCTACACCTTC; CDR3aa: CASSQDLNRRTYGYTF
j_gene: TRBJ2-7; d_gene: TRBD1; v_gene: TRBV2; CDR3nt: TGTGCCAGCCGTGACAGGGTGAGCTCCTACGAGCAGTACTTC; CDR3aa: CASRDRVSSYEQYF
j_gene: TRBJ2-7; d_gene: -; v_gene: TRBV5-6; CDR3nt: TGTGCCAGCAGCTTGAAGGGCGGGGCCTACGAGCAGTACTTC; CDR3aa: CASSLKGGAYEQYF
j_gene: TRBJ2-7; d_gene: -; v_gene: TRBV19; CDR3nt: TGTGCCAGTAGTGCCCCGGGAAAGGAGAGGTACGAGCAGTACTTC; CDR3aa: CASSAPGKERYEQYF
j_gene: TRBJ1-5; d_gene: TRBD1; v_gene: TRBV4-3; CDR3nt: TGCGCCAGCAGCCAAGACGGGACAGGGGATCAGCCCCAGCATTTT; CDR3aa: CASSQDGTGDQPQHF
j_gene: TRBJ1-4; d_gene: TRBD1; v_gene: TRBV29-1; CDR3nt: TGCAGCGTGGGGGACAGCCGTGGAAAACTGTTTTTT; CDR3aa: CSVGDSRGKLFF
j_gene: TRBJ1-6; d_gene: -; v_gene: TRBV7-2; CDR3nt: TGTGCCAGCAGCTTAGAACTGCAGGGGTATCTCCACTTT; CDR3aa: CASSLELQGYLHF
j_gene: TRBJ2-1; d_gene: TRBD1; v_gene: TRBV9; CDR3nt: TGTGCCAGCAGCATACCCCGGGACAGGGGTGGCAATGAGCAGTTCTTC; CDR3aa: CASSIPRDRGGNEQFF
j_gene: TRBJ2-1; d_gene: TRBD2; v_gene: TRBV18; CDR3nt: TGTGCCAGCTCCCCCAGGACTAGCTCCTACAATGAGCAGTTCTTC; CDR3aa: CASSPRTSSYNEQFF
j_gene: TRBJ1-5; d_gene: TRBD1; v_gene: TRBV30; CDR3nt: TGTGCCTGGAGTGACAGGGGGCGAAATCAGCCCCAGCATTTT; CDR3aa: CAWSDRGRNQPQHF
j_gene: TRBJ1-1; d_gene: -; v_gene: TRBV5-6; CDR3nt: TGTGCCAGCAGCTGGGGGGGGGAGATGGGGGGATTCACTGAAGCTTTCTTT; CDR3aa: CASSWGGEMGGFTEAFF
j_gene: TRBJ2-7; d_gene: -; v_gene: TRBV5-5; CDR3nt: TGTGCCAGCAGCCGTGACAGGATACTTAACGAGCAGTACTTC; CDR3aa: CASSRDRILNEQYF
j_gene: TRBJ2-5; d_gene: TRBD2; v_gene: TRBV7-9; CDR3nt: TGTGCCAGCAGTATGACTAGCGGCGTTCAAGAGACCCAGTACTTC; CDR3aa: CASSMTSGVQETQYF
j_gene: TRBJ2-7; d_gene: TRBD2; v_gene: TRBV9; CDR3nt: TGTGCCAGCAGCCCCGGGGGGAGCGCCTACGAGCAGTACTTC; CDR3aa: CASSPGGSAYEQYF
j_gene: TRBJ2-1; d_gene: TRBD2; v_gene: TRBV6-6; CDR3nt: TGTGCCAGCACCAGAAGCGGGGGCGCCGACAATGAGCAGTTCTTC; CDR3aa: CASTRSGGADNEQFF
j_gene: TRBJ1-5; d_gene: -; v_gene: TRBV19; CDR3nt: TGTGCCAGTGGGCGGTCCAGGGTAGGCCATCAGCCCCAGCATTTT; CDR3aa: CASGRSRVGHQPQHF
j_gene: TRBJ2-7; d_gene: TRBD1; v_gene: TRBV7-9; CDR3nt: TGTGCCAGCAGAATAGGAGGACAGGGGGCCCACGAGCAGTACTTC; CDR3aa: CASRIGGQGAHEQYF
j_gene: TRBJ2-7; d_gene: -; v_gene: TRBV7-9; CDR3nt: TGTGCCAGCAGCTTGGTCCAGAGGAGCTCCTACGAGCAGTACTTC; CDR3aa: CASSLVQRSSYEQYF
j_gene: TRBJ2-7; d_gene: TRBD1; v_gene: TRBV5-1; CDR3nt: TGCGCCAGCAGCTTCCATCCGGGACAGGATCCCTACGAGCAGTACTTC; CDR3aa: CASSFHPGQDPYEQYF
j_gene: TRBJ1-2; d_gene: -; v_gene: TRBV6-6; CDR3nt: TGTGCCAACAGTCCTAGACAGGCGTCTGGCTACACCTTC; CDR3aa: CANSPRQASGYTF
j_gene: TRBJ1-6; d_gene: -; v_gene: TRBV19; CDR3nt: TGTGCCAGTAGTTGGGCAGGGGATAATTCACCCCTCCACTTT; CDR3aa: CASSWAGDNSPLHF
j_gene: TRBJ2-7; d_gene: -; v_gene: TRBV19; CDR3nt: TGTGCCAGTAGTATCGCACCCAGTTACGAGCAGTACTTC; CDR3aa: CASSIAPSYEQYF
j_gene: TRBJ1-5; d_gene: TRBD1; v_gene: TRBV28; CDR3nt: TGTGCCAGCAGTTTGGGTGACAGGGGAAGTCAGCCCCAGCATTTT; CDR3aa: CASSLGDRGSQPQHF
j_gene: TRBJ2-2; d_gene: TRBD2; v_gene: TRBV6-1; CDR3nt: TGTGCCAGCAGTGAACTAGCGGGGAACACCGGGGAGCTGTTTTTT; CDR3aa: CASSELAGNTGELFF